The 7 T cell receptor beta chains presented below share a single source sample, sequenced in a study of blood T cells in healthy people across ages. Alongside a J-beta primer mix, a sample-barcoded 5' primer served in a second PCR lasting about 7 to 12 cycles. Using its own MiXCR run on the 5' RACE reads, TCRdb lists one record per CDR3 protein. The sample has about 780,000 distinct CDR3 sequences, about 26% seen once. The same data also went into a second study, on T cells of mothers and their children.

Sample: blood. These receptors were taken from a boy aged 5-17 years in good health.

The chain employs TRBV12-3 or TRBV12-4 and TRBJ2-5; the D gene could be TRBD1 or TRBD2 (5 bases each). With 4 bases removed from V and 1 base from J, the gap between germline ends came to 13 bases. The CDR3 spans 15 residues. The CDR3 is CASSSGAGPQETQYF. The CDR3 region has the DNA TGTGCCAGCAGTTCCGGGGCAGGCCCCCAAGAGACCCAGTACTTC.

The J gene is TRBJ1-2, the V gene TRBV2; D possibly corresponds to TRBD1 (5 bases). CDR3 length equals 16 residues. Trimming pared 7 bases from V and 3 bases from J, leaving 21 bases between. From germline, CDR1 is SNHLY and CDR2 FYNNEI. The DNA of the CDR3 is TGTGCCAGCACAAGAGGGGAGTGGTCACGGGACTATGGCTACACCTTC. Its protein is CASTRGEWSRDYGYTF.

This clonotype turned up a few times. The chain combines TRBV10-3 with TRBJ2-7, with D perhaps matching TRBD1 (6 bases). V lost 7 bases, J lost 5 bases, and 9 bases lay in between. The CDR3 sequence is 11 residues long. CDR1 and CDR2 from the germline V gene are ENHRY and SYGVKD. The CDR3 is CAIKGENEQYF. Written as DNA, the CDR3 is TGTGCCATCAAGGGGGAGAACGAGCAGTACTTC.

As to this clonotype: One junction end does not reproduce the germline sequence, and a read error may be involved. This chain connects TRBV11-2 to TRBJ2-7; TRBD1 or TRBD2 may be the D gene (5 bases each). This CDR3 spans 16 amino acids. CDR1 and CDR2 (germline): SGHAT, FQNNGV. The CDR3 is CAGSLRRGPDSYEQYF. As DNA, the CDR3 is TGTGCCGGCAGCTTGCGTAGGGGACCGGATTCCTACGAGCAGTACTTC. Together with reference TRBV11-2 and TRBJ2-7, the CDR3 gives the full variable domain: EAGVAQSPRYKIIEKRQSVAFWCNPISGHATLYWYQQILGQGPKLLIQFQNNGVVDDSQLPKDRFSAERLKGVDSTLKIQPAKLEDSAVYLCAGSLRRGPDSYEQYFGPGTRLTVT.

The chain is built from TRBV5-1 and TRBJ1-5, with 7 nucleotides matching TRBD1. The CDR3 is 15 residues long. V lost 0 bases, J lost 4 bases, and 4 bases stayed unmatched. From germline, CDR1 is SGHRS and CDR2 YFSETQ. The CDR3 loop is CASSLGDSQNQPQHF. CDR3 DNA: TGCGCCAGCAGCTTGGGGGACAGCCAAAATCAGCCCCAGCATTTT.

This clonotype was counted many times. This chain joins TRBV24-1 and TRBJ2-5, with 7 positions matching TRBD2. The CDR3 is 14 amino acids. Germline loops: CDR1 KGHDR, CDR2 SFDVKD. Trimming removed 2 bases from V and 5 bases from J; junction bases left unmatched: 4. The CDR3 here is CATSDSREEETQYF. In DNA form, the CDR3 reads TGTGCCACCAGTGATTCTCGGGAGGAGGAGACCCAGTACTTC.

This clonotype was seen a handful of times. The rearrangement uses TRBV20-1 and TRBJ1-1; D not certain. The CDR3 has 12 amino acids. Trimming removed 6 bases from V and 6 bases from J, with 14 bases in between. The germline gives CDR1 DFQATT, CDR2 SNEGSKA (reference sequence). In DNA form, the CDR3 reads TGCAGTGCGCCTCGGATAGGGTCTGAAGCTTTCTTT. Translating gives CSAPRIGSEAFF.